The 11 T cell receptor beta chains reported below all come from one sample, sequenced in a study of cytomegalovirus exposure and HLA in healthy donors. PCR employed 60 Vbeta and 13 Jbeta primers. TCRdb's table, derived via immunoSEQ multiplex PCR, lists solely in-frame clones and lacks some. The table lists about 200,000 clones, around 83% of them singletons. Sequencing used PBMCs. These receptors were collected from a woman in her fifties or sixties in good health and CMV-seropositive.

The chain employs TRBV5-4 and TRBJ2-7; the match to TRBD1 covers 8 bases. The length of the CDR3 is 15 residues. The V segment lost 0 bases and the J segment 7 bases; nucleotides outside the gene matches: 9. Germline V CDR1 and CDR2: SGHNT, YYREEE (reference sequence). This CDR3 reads CASSLADRASGEQYF. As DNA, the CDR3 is TGTGCCAGCAGCTTGGCGGACAGGGCGTCGGGGGAGCAGTACTTC.

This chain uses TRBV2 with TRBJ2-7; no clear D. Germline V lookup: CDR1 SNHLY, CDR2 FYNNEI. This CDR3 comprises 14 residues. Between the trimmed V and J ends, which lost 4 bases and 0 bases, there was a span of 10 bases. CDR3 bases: TGTGCCAGCAGTGTTGGCGGCAGCTCCTACGAGCAGTACTTC. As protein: CASSVGGSSYEQYF.

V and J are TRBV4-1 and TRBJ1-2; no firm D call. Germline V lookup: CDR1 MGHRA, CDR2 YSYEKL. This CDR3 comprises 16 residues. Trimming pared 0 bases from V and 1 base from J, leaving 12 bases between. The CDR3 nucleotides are TGCGCCAGCAGCCAAGATCAGAGGGCCTTTAACTATGGCTACACCTTC. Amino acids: CASSQDQRAFNYGYTF.

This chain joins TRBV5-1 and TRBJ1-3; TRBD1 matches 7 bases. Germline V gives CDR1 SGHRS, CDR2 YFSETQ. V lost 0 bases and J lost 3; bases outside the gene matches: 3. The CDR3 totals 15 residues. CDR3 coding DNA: TGCGCCAGCAGCTTGGGAGACAGGGATGGAAACACCATATATTTT. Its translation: CASSLGDRDGNTIYF.

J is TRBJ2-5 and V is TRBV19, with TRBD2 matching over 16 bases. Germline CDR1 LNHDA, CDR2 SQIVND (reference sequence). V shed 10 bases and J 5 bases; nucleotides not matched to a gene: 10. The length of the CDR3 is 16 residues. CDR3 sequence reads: CATTGTSGGAGETQYF. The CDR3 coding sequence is TGTGCCACCACCGGGACTAGCGGGGGGGCCGGGGAGACCCAGTACTTC.

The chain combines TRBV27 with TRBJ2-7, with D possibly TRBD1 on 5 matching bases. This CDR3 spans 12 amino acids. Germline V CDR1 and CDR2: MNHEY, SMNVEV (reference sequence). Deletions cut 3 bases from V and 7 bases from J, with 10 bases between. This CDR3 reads CASSFGAGEQYF. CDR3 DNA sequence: TGTGCCAGCAGTTTTGGGGCTGGAGAGCAGTACTTC.

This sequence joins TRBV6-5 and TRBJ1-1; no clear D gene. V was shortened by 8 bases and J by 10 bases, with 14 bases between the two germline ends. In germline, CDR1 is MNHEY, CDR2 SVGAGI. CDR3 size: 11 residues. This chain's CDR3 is CASRSQRGAFF. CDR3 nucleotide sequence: TGTGCCAGCCGTTCCCAACGCGGAGCTTTCTTT.

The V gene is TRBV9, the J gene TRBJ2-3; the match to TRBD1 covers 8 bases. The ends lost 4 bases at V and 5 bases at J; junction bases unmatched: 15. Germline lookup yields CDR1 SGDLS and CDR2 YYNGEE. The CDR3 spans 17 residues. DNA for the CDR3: TGTGCCAGCAGCCCAACGGGATGGCAGGGGGCCGTAGATACGCAGTATTTT. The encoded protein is CASSPTGWQGAVDTQYF.

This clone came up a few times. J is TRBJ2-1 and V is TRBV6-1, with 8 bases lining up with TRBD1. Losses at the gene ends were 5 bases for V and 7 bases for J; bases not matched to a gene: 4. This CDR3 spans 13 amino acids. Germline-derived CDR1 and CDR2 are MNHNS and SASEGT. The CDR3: CASSRDRINEQFF. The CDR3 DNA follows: TGTGCCAGCAGTCGGGACAGGATAAATGAGCAGTTCTTC.

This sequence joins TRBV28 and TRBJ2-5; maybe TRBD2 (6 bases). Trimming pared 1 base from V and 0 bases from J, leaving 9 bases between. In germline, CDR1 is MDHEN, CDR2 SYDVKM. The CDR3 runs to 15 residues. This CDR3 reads CASSLSGTYQETQYF. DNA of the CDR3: TGTGCCAGCAGTTTATCTGGGACTTACCAAGAGACCCAGTACTTC.

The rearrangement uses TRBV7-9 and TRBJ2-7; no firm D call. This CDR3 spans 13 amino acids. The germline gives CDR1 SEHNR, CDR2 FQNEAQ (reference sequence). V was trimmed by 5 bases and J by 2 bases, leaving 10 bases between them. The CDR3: CASSTRLAYEQYF. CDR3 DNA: TGTGCCAGCAGCACCAGACTGGCCTACGAGCAGTACTTC.